Below, one T cell receptor beta chain is given with its context. This record comes from a study of CD8 T cells in Susac syndrome. Reverse transcription used about 0.45 to 1 ug RNA and random hexamers. The authors amplified TCR beta CDR3 across 54 Vbeta and 13 Jbeta using immunoSEQ multiplex PCR. Using its own MiXCR run on the immunoSEQ multiplex PCR reads, TCRdb lists one record per CDR3 protein. The top ten hold around 0.096% of the sample, which has about 210,000 distinct CDR3 sequences, approximately 93% seen once. There are 14 residues in the CDR3. Germline V lookup: CDR1 LGHDT, CDR2 YNNKEL (reference sequence). V was clipped by 8 bases and J by 2 bases; unmatched bases: 6.

Material for sequencing was CD4+ T cells from PBMCs. The receptor comes from a human donor in good health. This chain joins TRBV3-1 and TRBJ1-5; 7 bases fit TRBD1. CDR3 coding DNA: TGTGCCAGCGCATCCACAGGGGGCAATCAGCCCCAGCATTTT. Its translation is CASASTGGNQPQHF. Supplemented by reference TRBV3-1 and TRBJ1-5, the full variable domain reads DTAVSQTPKYLVTQMGNDKSIKCEQNLGHDTMYWYKQDSKKFLKIMFSYNNKELIINETVPNRFSPKSPDKAHLNLHINSLELGDSAVYFCASASTGGNQPQHFGDGTRLSIL.